A selection of T cell receptor beta chains follows, all from one sample in a study. TCRdb passed the RT-PCR reads through MiXCR, listing each CDR3 protein once. Altogether about 680,000 distinct CDR3 sequences are present, more than 13% being singletons, with the ten largest covering about 3.6%. The sequenced sample consisted of memory CD4+ T cells from blood. The receptors originated from a female donor in good health, serving as a healthy control. Each CDR3 is given with its conserved first and last residue. D genes are given only for firm matches. Size is stated for part of the rows, as once, few or many counts, or as a class when the clone is expanded.

d_call clone_size j_call v_call cdr3_aa cdr3_nt
NA NA TRBJ1-1 TRBV12-5 CASGLMVDSEAFF TGTGCTAGTGGTTTGATGGTAGACAGTGAAGCTTTCTTT
NA NA TRBJ1-5 TRBV29-1 CSVLTDPNQPQHF TGCAGCGTTTTAACAGATCCCAATCAGCCCCAGCATTTT
TRBD1 few TRBJ1-5 TRBV3-1 CASSPGQGWSNQPQHF TGTGCCAGCAGCCCGGGACAGGGATGGAGCAATCAGCCCCAGCATTTT
NA few TRBJ2-4 TRBV20-1 CSARPGQIQYF TGCAGTGCCCGACCGGGACAAATTCAGTACTTC
TRBD2 many TRBJ2-5 TRBV7-7 CASSRGELAEETQYF TGTGCTAGCAGCCGGGGGGAACTAGCGGAAGAGACCCAGTACTTC
TRBD1 NA TRBJ1-5 TRBV6-7 CASSYPTGANQPQHF TGTGCCAGCAGTTACCCGACAGGGGCGAATCAGCCCCAGCATTTT
NA NA TRBJ1-2 TRBV20-1 CSARGGSSPLDGYTF TGCAGTGCCAGAGGCGGAAGCAGCCCCCTGGATGGCTACACCTTC
TRBD1 many TRBJ1-1 TRBV12-3/TRBV12-4 CASRLGDSTEAFF TGTGCCAGCAGACTGGGGGACAGCACTGAAGCTTTCTTT
NA many TRBJ2-4 TRBV7-9 CASSLALGIDGDIQYF TGTGCCAGCAGCTTAGCGCTGGGGATTGACGGGGACATTCAGTACTTC
TRBD1 few TRBJ1-5 TRBV6-2/TRBV6-3 CASRDRVDDQPQHF TGTGCCAGCAGGGACAGGGTCGATGATCAGCCCCAGCATTTT
NA few TRBJ1-1 TRBV20-1 CSAEDPRGSTEAFF TGCAGTGCTGAGGACCCCAGAGGGAGCACTGAAGCTTTCTTT
TRBD1 many TRBJ1-1 TRBV9 CASSAMTGAATEAFF TGTGCCAGCAGCGCAATGACAGGGGCGGCCACTGAAGCTTTCTTT
TRBD2 NA TRBJ2-7 TRBV28 CASATTGGRYEQYF TGTGCCAGCGCCACCACGGGAGGTCGGTACGAGCAGTACTTC
TRBD2 few TRBJ2-3 TRBV6-4 CASSEPLAGGSTDTQYF TGTGCCAGCAGTGAACCCTTAGCGGGGGGCAGCACAGATACGCAGTATTTT
NA NA TRBJ1-5 TRBV27 CASSSANTGQPQHF TGTGCCAGCAGTTCCGCGAACACAGGGCAGCCCCAGCATTTT
TRBD1 NA TRBJ1-1 TRBV12-3/TRBV12-4 CASSLRQGGRDTEAFF TGTGCCAGCTCACTACGACAGGGTGGGAGGGACACTGAAGCTTTCTTT
NA NA TRBJ1-4 TRBV10-3 CAINGDNEKLFF TGTGCCATCAATGGGGATAATGAAAAACTGTTTTTT
TRBD2 NA TRBJ2-6 TRBV20-1 CSVAREGSGANVLNF TGCAGTGTAGCGCGGGAGGGCTCTGGGGCCAACGTCCTGAATTTC
NA few TRBJ1-3 TRBV7-9 CASSLSATGNTIYF TGTGCCAGCAGCTTATCAGCAACTGGAAACACCATATATTTT
NA few TRBJ2-2 TRBV5-1 CASSLGGTDPGGELFF TGCGCCAGCAGCCTAGGGGGAACAGATCCCGGCGGGGAGCTGTTTTTT
NA few TRBJ1-1 TRBV5-1 CASGGGGGLNTEAFF TGCGCCAGCGGGGGGGGAGGGGGACTGAACACTGAAGCTTTCTTT
NA few TRBJ2-2 TRBV6-2/TRBV6-3 CASRDTPSWAGELFF TGTGCCAGCAGAGATACACCTTCATGGGCCGGGGAGCTGTTTTTT
TRBD1 NA TRBJ1-2 TRBV19 CASIPTGTGFSYGYTF TGTGCCAGCATCCCGACCGGGACAGGGTTTAGCTATGGCTACACCTTC
NA NA TRBJ2-5 TRBV12-3/TRBV12-4 CASRPRDIQETQYF TGTGCCAGCAGGCCCCGGGACATCCAAGAGACCCAGTACTTC
TRBD1 NA TRBJ1-1 TRBV27 CASSLPPGQGDPRRRAFF TGTGCCAGCAGTCTCCCTCCGGGACAGGGGGACCCTCGGAGAAGAGCTTTCTTT
NA few TRBJ2-4 TRBV20-1 CSASHDWEANIQYF TGCAGTGCTAGTCATGACTGGGAGGCAAACATTCAGTACTTC
TRBD1 many TRBJ2-4 TRBV29-1 CSVKKGALGNIQYF TGCAGCGTAAAAAAGGGGGCGCTTGGAAACATTCAGTACTTC
NA NA TRBJ2-1 TRBV29-1 CSVMATTNEQFF TGCAGCGTGATGGCTACCACCAATGAGCAGTTCTTC
TRBD1 few TRBJ1-1 TRBV7-8 CASSIGQGLLVNTEAFF TGTGCCAGCAGCATTGGACAGGGGCTGCTAGTGAACACTGAAGCTTTCTTT
NA few TRBJ2-7 TRBV30 CAGGRGHLEQYF TGTGCCGGGGGGAGGGGGCATCTGGAGCAGTACTTC
NA NA TRBJ2-7 TRBV28 CASSQTPWAAGQNFYEQYF TGTGCCAGCAGCCAAACTCCCTGGGCTGCGGGCCAAAACTTCTACGAGCAGTACTTC
NA few TRBJ2-1 TRBV20-1 CSVFPGSPNEQFF TGCAGTGTGTTCCCGGGGTCCCCCAATGAGCAGTTCTTC
TRBD1 NA TRBJ1-1 TRBV5-6 CASSFPDRGAEAFF TGTGCCAGCAGCTTTCCGGACAGGGGAGCTGAAGCTTTCTTT
NA many TRBJ2-3 TRBV5-1 CASSFVNSRGADTQYF TGCGCCAGCAGCTTCGTAAACTCAAGAGGGGCAGATACGCAGTATTTT
NA few TRBJ1-4 TRBV7-2 CASSFQKEKLFF TGTGCCAGCAGCTTTCAAAAGGAAAAACTGTTTTTT
NA many TRBJ1-2 TRBV20-1 CSALYPGHNGYTF TGCAGTGCCTTATATCCGGGACACAATGGCTACACCTTC
NA few TRBJ1-5 TRBV4-1 CASSHRQGNQPQHF TGCGCCAGCAGCCACCGACAGGGCAATCAGCCCCAGCATTTT
TRBD1 NA TRBJ1-6 TRBV9 CASSVNQGASYNSPLHF TGTGCCAGCAGCGTAAATCAGGGGGCATCCTATAATTCACCCCTCCACTTT
NA many TRBJ1-2 TRBV4-2 CASSQGRWDGYTF TGTGCCAGCAGCCAAGGTCGGTGGGATGGCTACACCTTC
NA NA TRBJ2-1 TRBV28 CASSLPFGGGGHNEQFF TGTGCCAGCAGTTTACCATTCGGAGGTGGTGGCCACAATGAGCAGTTCTTC
NA NA TRBJ2-2 TRBV9 CASSERGGSRTGELFF TGTGCCAGCAGCGAGAGGGGGGGGTCGAGGACCGGGGAGCTGTTTTTT
NA NA TRBJ2-3 TRBV27 CASSAPRWTAGGGTQYF TGTGCCAGCAGTGCCCCTCGGTGGACGGCCGGTGGTGGTACGCAGTATTTT
TRBD1 many TRBJ1-3 TRBV4-3 CASSKDRGLGNTIYF TGCGCCAGCAGCAAGGACAGGGGGCTTGGAAACACCATATATTTT
TRBD2 few TRBJ2-1 TRBV10-2 CASKASSGRLNEQFF TGCGCCAGCAAAGCGTCTAGCGGGAGACTCAATGAGCAGTTCTTC
TRBD2 many TRBJ2-4 TRBV29-1 CSVDGLAQGIQYF TGCAGCGTTGACGGACTAGCACAAGGCATTCAGTACTTC
NA NA TRBJ2-2 TRBV7-9 CASSLEALMNTGELFF TGTGCCAGCAGCTTAGAGGCACTCATGAACACCGGGGAGCTGTTTTTT
NA many TRBJ2-3 TRBV5-4 CASGTFSTDTQYF TGTGCCAGCGGTACGTTCAGCACAGATACGCAGTATTTT